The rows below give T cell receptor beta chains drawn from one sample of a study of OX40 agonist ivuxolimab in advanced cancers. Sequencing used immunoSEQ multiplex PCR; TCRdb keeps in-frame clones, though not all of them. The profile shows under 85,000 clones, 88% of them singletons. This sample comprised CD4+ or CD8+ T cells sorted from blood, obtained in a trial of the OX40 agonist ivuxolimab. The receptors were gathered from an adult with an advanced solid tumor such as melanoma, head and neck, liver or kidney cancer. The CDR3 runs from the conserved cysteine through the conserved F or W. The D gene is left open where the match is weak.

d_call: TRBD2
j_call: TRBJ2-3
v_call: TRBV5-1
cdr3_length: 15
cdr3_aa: CASSQGTSGTDTQYF
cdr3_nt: TGCGCCAGCAGCCAAGGGACTAGCGGGACAGATACGCAGTATTTT

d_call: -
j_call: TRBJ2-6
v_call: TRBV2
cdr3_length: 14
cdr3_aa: CASSEGRGANVLTF
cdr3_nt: TGTGCCAGCAGTGAAGGGCGTGGGGCCAACGTCCTGACTTTC

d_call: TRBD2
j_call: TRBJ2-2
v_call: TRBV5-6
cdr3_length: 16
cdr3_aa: CASSLSGAQGTGELFF
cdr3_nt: TGTGCCAGCAGCTTAAGCGGGGCCCAGGGCACCGGGGAGCTGTTTTTT

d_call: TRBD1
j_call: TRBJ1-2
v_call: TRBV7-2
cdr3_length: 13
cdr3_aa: CASSWDRPYGYTF
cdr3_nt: TGTGCCAGCAGCTGGGACAGACCCTATGGCTACACCTTC

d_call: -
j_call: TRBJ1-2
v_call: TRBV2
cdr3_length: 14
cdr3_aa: CASSEVGVDQGYTF
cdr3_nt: TGTGCCAGCAGTGAAGTGGGCGTTGACCAGGGCTACACCTTC

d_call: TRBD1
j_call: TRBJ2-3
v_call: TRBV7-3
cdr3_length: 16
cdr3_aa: CASSARTGASTDTQYF
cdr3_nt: TGTGCCAGCAGCGCTCGGACAGGGGCCAGCACAGATACGCAGTATTTT

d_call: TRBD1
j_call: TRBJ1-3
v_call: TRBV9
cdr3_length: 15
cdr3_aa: CASSEQTGEWNTIYF
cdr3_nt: TGTGCCAGCAGCGAACAAACAGGGGAATGGAACACCATATATTTT

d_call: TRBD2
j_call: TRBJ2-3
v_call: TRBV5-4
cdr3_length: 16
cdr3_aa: CASSSVAGLSTDTQYF
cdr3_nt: TGTGCCAGCAGCTCTGTAGCGGGGCTTAGCACAGATACGCAGTATTTT

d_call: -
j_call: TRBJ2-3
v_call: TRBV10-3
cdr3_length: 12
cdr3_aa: CAISDGSDTQYF
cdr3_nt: TGTGCCATCAGTGATGGGTCAGATACGCAGTATTTT

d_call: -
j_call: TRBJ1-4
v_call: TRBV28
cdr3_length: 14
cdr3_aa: CASRPAGLNEKLFF
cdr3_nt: TGTGCCAGCAGACCGGCAGGGTTAAATGAAAAACTGTTTTTT

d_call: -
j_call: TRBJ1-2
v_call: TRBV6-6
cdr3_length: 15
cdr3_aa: CASSFGTASWYGYTF
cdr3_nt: TGTGCCAGCAGTTTTGGGACGGCCAGTTGGTATGGCTACACCTTC

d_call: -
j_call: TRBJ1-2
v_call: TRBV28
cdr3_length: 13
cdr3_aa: CASSLDGTYGYTF
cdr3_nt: TGTGCCAGCAGTTTGGACGGGACCTATGGCTACACCTTC

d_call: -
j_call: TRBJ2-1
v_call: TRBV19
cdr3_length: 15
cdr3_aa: CASSIRWSSYNEQFF
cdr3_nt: TGTGCCAGTAGTATAAGGTGGAGCTCCTACAATGAGCAGTTCTTC

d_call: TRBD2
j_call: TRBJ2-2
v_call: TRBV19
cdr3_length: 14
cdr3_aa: CASSEWTSDGELFF
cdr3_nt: TGTGCCAGTAGCGAATGGACTAGCGACGGGGAGCTGTTTTTT

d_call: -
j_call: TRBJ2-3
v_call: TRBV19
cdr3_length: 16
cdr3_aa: CASSIDLSQGRDTQYF
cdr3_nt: TGTGCCAGTAGTATAGATTTATCCCAGGGGCGGGATACGCAGTATTTT